A single T cell receptor (beta chain) is shown here with its context. This record belongs to a study of blood T cell repertoires in COVID-19. Study processing details: Amplification of reference gene primers was used by the study to estimate nucleated cell counts. The protocol was immunoSEQ multiplex PCR, while the TCRdb copy is restricted to in-frame clones and leaves out a portion. V, J and clone size were drawn from that table, and D and trimming were deduced from the DNA. The sample includes 110,000 to 150,000 clones, around 91% of them seen just once. The sample comprised peripheral blood. The clonotype was recovered from a woman aged 55-69 years with active COVID-19.

CDR3 in DNA: TGTGCCAGCAGCTTAGGGTGGGGGGGCGGTCAGCCCCAGCATTTT. Amino acids: CASSLGWGGGQPQHF. The rearrangement joins TRBV7-2 to TRBJ1-5, with D perhaps TRBD1 (6 bases). The CDR3 sequence is 15 residues long. Germline loops: CDR1 SGHTA, CDR2 FQGNSA. V was pared by 1 base and J by 6 bases, with 13 bases between.